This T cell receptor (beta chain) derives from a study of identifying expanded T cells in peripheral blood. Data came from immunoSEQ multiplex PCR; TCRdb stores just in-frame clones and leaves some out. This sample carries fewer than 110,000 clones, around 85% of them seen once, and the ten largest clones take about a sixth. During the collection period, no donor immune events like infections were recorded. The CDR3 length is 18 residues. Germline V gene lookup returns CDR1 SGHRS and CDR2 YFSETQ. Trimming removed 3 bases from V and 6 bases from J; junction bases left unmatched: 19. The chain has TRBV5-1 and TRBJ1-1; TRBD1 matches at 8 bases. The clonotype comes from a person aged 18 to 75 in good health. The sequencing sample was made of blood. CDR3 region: CASSSEGQGRGLRAEAFF. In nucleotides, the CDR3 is TGCGCCAGCAGCTCGGAAGGACAGGGTAGGGGGTTGAGGGCTGAAGCTTTCTTT.